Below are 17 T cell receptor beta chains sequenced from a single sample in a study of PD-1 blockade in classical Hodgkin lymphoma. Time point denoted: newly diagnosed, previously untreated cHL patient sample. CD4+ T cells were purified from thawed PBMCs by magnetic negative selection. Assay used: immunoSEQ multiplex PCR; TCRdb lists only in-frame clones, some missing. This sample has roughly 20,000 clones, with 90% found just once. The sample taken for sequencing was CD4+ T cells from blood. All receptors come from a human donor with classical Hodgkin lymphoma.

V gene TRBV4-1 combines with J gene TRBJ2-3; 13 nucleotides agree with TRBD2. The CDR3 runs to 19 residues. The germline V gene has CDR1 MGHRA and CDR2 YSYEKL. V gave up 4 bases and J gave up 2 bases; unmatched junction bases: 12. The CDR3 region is CASSPRTSGSSTHTDTQYF. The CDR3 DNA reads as TGCGCCAGCAGCCCACGGACTAGCGGGAGTTCGACACACACAGATACGCAGTATTTT.

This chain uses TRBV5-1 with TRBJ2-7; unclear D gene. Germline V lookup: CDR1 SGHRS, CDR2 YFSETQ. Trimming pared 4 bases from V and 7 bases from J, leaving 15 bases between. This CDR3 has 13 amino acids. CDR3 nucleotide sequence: TGCGCCAGCAGCGAACGGGTTATGATGGAGCAGTACTTC. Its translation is CASSERVMMEQYF.

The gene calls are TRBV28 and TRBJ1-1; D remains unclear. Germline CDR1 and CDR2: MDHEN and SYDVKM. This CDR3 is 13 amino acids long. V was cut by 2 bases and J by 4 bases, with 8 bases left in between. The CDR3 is CASSLRVITEAFF. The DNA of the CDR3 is TGTGCCAGCAGTTTAAGGGTTATCACTGAAGCTTTCTTT. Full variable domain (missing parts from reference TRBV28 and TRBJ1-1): DVKVTQSSRYLVKRTGEKVFLECVQDMDHENMFWYRQDPGLGLRLIYFSYDVKMKEKGDIPEGYSVSREKKERFSLILESASTNQTSMYLCASSLRVITEAFFGQGTRLTVV.

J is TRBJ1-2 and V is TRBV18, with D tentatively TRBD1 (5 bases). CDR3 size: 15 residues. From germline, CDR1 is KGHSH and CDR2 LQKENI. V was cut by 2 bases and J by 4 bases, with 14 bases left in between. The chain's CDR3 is CASSPGGPRGYGYTF. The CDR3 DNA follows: TGTGCCAGCTCACCAGGGGGACCCAGAGGCTATGGCTACACCTTC.

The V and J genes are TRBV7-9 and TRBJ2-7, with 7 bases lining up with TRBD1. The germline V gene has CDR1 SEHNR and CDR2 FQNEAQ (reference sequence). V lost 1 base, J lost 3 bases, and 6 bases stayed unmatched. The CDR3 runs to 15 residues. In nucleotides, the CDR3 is TGTGCCAGCAGCTTAGTCCCCCACAGGGGCTACGAGCAGTACTTC. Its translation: CASSLVPHRGYEQYF.

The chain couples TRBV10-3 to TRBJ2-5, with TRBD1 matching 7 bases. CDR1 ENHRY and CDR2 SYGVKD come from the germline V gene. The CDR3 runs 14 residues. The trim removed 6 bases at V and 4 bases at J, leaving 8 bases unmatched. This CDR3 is CAISSTGTSETQYF. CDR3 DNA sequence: TGTGCCATCAGCTCGACAGGGACGTCAGAGACCCAGTACTTC.

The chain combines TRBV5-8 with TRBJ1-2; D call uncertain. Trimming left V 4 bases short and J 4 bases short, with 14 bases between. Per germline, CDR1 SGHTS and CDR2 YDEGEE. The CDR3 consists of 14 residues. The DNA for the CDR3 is TGTGCCAGCAGCCTAAATGTAGGACGCTATGGCTACACCTTC. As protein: CASSLNVGRYGYTF. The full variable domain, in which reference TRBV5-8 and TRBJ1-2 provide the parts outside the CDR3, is EAGVTQSPTHLIKTRGQQATLRCSPISGHTSVYWYQQALGLGLQFLLWYDEGEERNRGNFPPRFSGRQFPNYSSELNVNALELEDSALYLCASSLNVGRYGYTFGSGTRLTVV.

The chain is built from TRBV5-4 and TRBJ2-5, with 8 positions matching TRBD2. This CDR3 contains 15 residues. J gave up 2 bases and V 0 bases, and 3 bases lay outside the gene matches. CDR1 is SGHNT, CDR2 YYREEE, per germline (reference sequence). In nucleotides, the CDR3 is TGTGCCAGCAGCTTGGCCGGGAGGGGTCAAGAGACCCAGTACTTC. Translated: CASSLAGRGQETQYF.

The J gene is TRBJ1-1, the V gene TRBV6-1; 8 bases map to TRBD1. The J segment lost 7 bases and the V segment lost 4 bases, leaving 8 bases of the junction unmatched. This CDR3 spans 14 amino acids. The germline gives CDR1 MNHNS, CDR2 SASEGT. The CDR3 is CASSVRQGYGEAFF. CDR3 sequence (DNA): TGTGCCAGCAGTGTTAGACAGGGGTACGGTGAAGCTTTCTTT.

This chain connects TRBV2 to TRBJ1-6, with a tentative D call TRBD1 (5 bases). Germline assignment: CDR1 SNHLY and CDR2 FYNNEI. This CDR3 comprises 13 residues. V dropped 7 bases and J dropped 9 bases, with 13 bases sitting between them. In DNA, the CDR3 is TGTGCCAGCATTGGTAGAAGGGGTTCACCCCTCCACTTT. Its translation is CASIGRRGSPLHF.

DNA of the CDR3: TGTGCCCTTGCCGGGACAGGGAAGCCATTACCTACCCCCGGGGATGGCTACACCTTC. It specifies CALAGTGKPLPTPGDGYTF. This chain connects TRBV2 to TRBJ1-2, with 9 bases identical to TRBD1. Trimming at V came to 11 bases and at J to 6 bases, leaving 28 bases not matched to a gene. Per germline, CDR1 SNHLY and CDR2 FYNNEI. The CDR3 length is 19 residues. The full variable domain, in which reference TRBV2 and TRBJ1-2 provide the parts outside the CDR3, is EPEVTQTPSHQVTQMGQEVILRCVPISNHLYFYWYRQILGQKVEFLVSFYNNEISEKSEIFDDQFSVERPDGSNFTLKIRSTKLEDSAMYFCALAGTGKPLPTPGDGYTFGSGTRLTVV.

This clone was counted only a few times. Here the CDR3 DNA reads TGCGCCAGCAGCTCCCTGGTAGGGAGTCACAATGAGCAGTTCTTC. This gives the protein CASSSLVGSHNEQFF. This chain links TRBV5-1 with TRBJ2-1; TRBD2 is a possible D gene (5 bases). Germline loops: CDR1 SGHRS, CDR2 YFSETQ. V lost 3 bases and J 5 bases, leaving 15 bases between the germline ends. The CDR3 sequence is 15 residues long. Filled out from reference TRBV5-1 and TRBJ2-1, the complete variable domain reads KAGVTQTPRYLIKTRGQQVTLSCSPISGHRSVSWYQQTPGQGLQFLFEYFSETQRNKGNFPGRFSGRQFSNSRSEMNVSTLELGDSALYLCASSSLVGSHNEQFFGPGTRLTVL.

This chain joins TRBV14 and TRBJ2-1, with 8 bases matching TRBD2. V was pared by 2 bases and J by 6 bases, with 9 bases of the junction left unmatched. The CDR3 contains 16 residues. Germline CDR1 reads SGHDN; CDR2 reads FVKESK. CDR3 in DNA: TGTGCCAGCAGCCAACGTCGGCTAGCGGGTGGCAATGAGCAGTTCTTC. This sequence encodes CASSQRRLAGGNEQFF.

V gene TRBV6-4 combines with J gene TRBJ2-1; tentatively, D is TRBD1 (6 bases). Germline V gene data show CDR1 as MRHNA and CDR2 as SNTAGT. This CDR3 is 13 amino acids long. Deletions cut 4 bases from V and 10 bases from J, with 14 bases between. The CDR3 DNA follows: TGTGCCAGCAGTGGAGACAGGACGGGAGAGCAGTTCTTC. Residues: CASSGDRTGEQFF.

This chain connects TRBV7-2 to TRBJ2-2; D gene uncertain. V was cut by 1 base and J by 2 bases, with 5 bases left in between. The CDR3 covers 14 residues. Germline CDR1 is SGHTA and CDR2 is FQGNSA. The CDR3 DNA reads TGTGCCAGCAGCTTAGGGCTAAACACCGGGGAGCTGTTTTTT. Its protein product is CASSLGLNTGELFF.

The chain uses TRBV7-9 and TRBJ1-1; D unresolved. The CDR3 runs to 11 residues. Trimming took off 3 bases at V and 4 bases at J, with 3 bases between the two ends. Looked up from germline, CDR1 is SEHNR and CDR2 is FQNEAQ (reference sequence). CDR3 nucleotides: TGTGCCAGCAGCTTGTTCACTGAAGCTTTCTTT. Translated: CASSLFTEAFF.

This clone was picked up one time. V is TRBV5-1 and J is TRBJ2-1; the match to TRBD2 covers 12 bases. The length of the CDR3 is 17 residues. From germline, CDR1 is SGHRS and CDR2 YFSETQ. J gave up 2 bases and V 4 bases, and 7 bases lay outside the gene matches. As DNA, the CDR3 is TGCGCCAGCAGCATCCAGACTAGCGGGGGACCCTACAATGAGCAGTTCTTC. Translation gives CASSIQTSGGPYNEQFF.